The T cell receptor beta chain under discussion was sequenced for a study of T-cell memory formation after mild COVID-19. This clonotype was detected ten times or more. Using its own MiXCR run on the 5' RACE reads, TCRdb lists one record per CDR3 protein. The sample lists about 410,000 distinct CDR3 sequences, about 20% occurring once. Germline V gene lookup returns CDR1 SGHTA and CDR2 FQGNSA. V lost 5 bases and J lost 6, with 27 bases in between. This CDR3 comprises 18 residues. The material sequenced was PBMCs or a T cell subset sorted from them (not recorded which). The origin of this receptor is a man between 18 and 35 years old who had mild COVID-19 (a few samples of this study predate the infection). Cell type and time point are not known. The V gene is TRBV7-2, the J gene TRBJ2-3, with TRBD2 as a possible D gene (7 bases). The CDR3 DNA sequence: TGTGCCAGCAGCAAACAGCATCTGGCGGGGGCCCAGCGGGATACGCAGTATTTT. As protein: CASSKQHLAGAQRDTQYF.